Listed here is a single T cell receptor beta chain. The CDR3 is 14 residues long. Unmatched junction bases numbered 7, after V lost 5 bases and J lost 3 bases. Germline V gene data show CDR1 as LNHDA and CDR2 as SQIVND (reference sequence). The data belong to a study of cytomegalovirus exposure and HLA in healthy donors. PCR amplification relied on 60 Vbeta primers (plus 13 Jbeta primers). TCRdb's table, derived via immunoSEQ multiplex PCR, lists solely in-frame clones and lacks some. The table lists 120,000 or so clones, about three quarters of them singletons. The chain links TRBV19 to TRBJ2-7; 7 positions agree with TRBD1. The sample consisted of PBMCs. The clonotype originates from a man aged 55-75 years in good health and CMV-seropositive. CDR3 sequence: CASSPQDRFYEQYF. CDR3 in DNA: TGTGCCAGTAGTCCCCAGGACAGGTTCTACGAGCAGTACTTC.